These 11 T cell receptor beta chains originate from one sample sequenced in a study of blood T cell repertoires in COVID-19. TCRdb's copy holds only in-frame clones and misses some; the assay was immunoSEQ multiplex PCR. The sample lists roughly 43,000 clones; around 88% were seen once. Sequences were obtained from peripheral blood. The origin of the receptors is a human donor in a cohort sampled during active COVID-19.

The chain uses TRBV6-2 or TRBV6-3 and TRBJ2-6, with D possibly TRBD2 on 5 matching bases. V was cut by 6 bases and J by 4 bases, with 13 bases left in between. This CDR3 comprises 15 residues. Germline CDR1 MNHEY, CDR2 SVGEGT. The CDR3 is CASSTRPGGANVLTF. The CDR3 DNA sequence: TGTGCCAGCAGCACCAGACCGGGAGGGGCCAACGTCCTGACTTTC.

The V and J genes are TRBV10-3 and TRBJ2-4; 9 nucleotides line up with TRBD1. The CDR3 runs to 16 residues. Germline CDR1 ENHRY, CDR2 SYGVKD. Germline trimming cut 10 bases from V and 1 base from J; bases unmatched to any gene: 11. CDR3: CATHPSGTGAKNIQYF. The CDR3 DNA reads as TGTGCCACCCATCCGTCCGGGACAGGGGCCAAAAACATTCAGTACTTC.

J is TRBJ1-2 and V is TRBV18; the match to TRBD1 covers 7 bases. CDR1 and CDR2 from the germline V gene are KGHSH and LQKENI. The CDR3 length is 16 residues. V trimming: 3 bases; J trimming: 2 bases; junction bases outside the gene matches: 9. The CDR3 spells CASSPSESQGNYGYTF. CDR3 coding DNA: TGTGCCAGCTCACCCTCGGAGTCACAGGGGAACTATGGCTACACCTTC.

This clone was picked up one time. V usage is TRBV10-3 and J usage is TRBJ2-7; 11 positions agree with TRBD2. V was clipped by 2 bases and J by 2 bases; unmatched bases: 11. The CDR3 has 18 residues. CDR1 ENHRY and CDR2 SYGVKD come from the germline V gene. The CDR3 nucleotides read TGTGCCATCAGTGAGGGAAGTGCTAGCGGGGGGCAGGCCTACGAGCAGTACTTC. This translates into CAISEGSASGGQAYEQYF.

The V gene is TRBV3-1 (or the pseudogene TRBV3-2), the J gene TRBJ1-3; perhaps TRBD1 as D (6 bases). Trimming stripped 3 bases from V and 11 bases from J, with 17 bases between. The CDR3 is 14 amino acids. Germline CDR1 reads LGHDT; CDR2 reads YNNKEL (reference sequence). As DNA, the CDR3 is TGTGCCAGCAGCCAGGGGGCCCCTCGGTTCCCCATATATTTT. Translation: CASSQGAPRFPIYF.

This chain connects TRBV19 to TRBJ1-4; D perhaps matches TRBD1 (5 bases). CDR1 and CDR2 (germline): LNHDA, SQIVND (reference sequence). This CDR3 has 15 amino acids. Trimming took off 7 bases at V and 2 bases at J, with 14 bases between the two ends. The CDR3: CASTAERGTNEKLFF. Here the CDR3 DNA reads TGTGCCAGTACCGCGGAGCGGGGCACTAATGAAAAACTGTTTTTT.

This sequence joins TRBV4-3 and TRBJ1-6; D is possibly TRBD1 (5 bases). This CDR3 has 17 amino acids. CDR1 is LGHNA, CDR2 YSLEER, per germline. Trimming cost V 0 bases and J 2 bases, with 11 bases left between them. Written as DNA, the CDR3 is TGCGCCAGCAGCCAAGATCCTCCAGGGACCTATAATTCACCCCTCCACTTT. This codes for CASSQDPPGTYNSPLHF.

The chain employs TRBV10-2 and TRBJ1-5, with D possibly matching TRBD1 (6 bases). The length of the CDR3 is 15 residues. Trimming stripped 4 bases from V and 2 bases from J, with 12 bases between. Germline-derived CDR1 and CDR2 are WSHSY and SAAADI. The CDR3 sequence: CASSVSGDGNQPQHF. CDR3 nucleotides: TGCGCCAGCAGTGTTTCAGGGGATGGCAATCAGCCCCAGCATTTT.

The chain links TRBV6-5 to TRBJ2-1, with unresolved D. The germline V and J ends were trimmed by 4 bases and 2 bases, with 12 bases remaining between them. There are 15 residues in the CDR3. Germline V gives CDR1 MNHEY, CDR2 SVGAGI. The CDR3 DNA sequence: TGTGCCAGCAGTTTCGAGCGCACGACCTACAATGAGCAGTTCTTC. Amino acids: CASSFERTTYNEQFF.

The CDR3 reads CASSRTGTDGNTIYF. The CDR3 DNA is TGCGCCAGCAGCCGCACCGGGACAGATGGAAACACCATATATTTT. V is TRBV4-3 and J is TRBJ1-3, with TRBD1 identical over 7 bases. The germline gives CDR1 LGHNA, CDR2 YSLEER. Losses at the gene ends were 4 bases for V and 3 bases for J; bases not matched to a gene: 6. The CDR3 contains 15 residues.

This chain connects TRBV4-2 to TRBJ1-5, with TRBD1 identical over 7 bases. The V and J ends lost 0 bases and 3 bases, in that order; junction bases with no gene match: 5. The CDR3 loop spans 16 amino acids. Germline V CDR1 and CDR2: LGHNA, YNFKEQ. The CDR3 DNA follows: TGTGCCAGCAGCCAAGAATCGGGACAGAACAATCAGCCCCAGCATTTT. As protein: CASSQESGQNNQPQHF.